This T cell receptor (beta chain) was identified during a study of T cells in Graves' hyperthyroidism and ophthalmopathy. Background on the study: Peripheral blood was obtained at initial diagnosis, preceding any treatment. Study-level results: For ophthalmopathy, model prediction preceded onset by a median 6.5 months. Researchers found most expanded thyroid clonotypes above 0.001 in blood as well.

As concerns this clonotype: Its antigen is unknown.

Diagnoses were established using clinical symptoms, serum thyroxine and TRAb, thyroid ultrasound and orbital computed tomography. Amplified TCR beta CDR3 regions came from RNA transcripts. Primed by the HTBI set, a first-round RT-PCR was run on the TCR CDR3. TCRdb reprocessed the multiplex PCR reads with MiXCR, giving one entry per CDR3 protein. The sample holds around 600,000 distinct CDR3 sequences, about a sixth seen once. This CDR3 has 14 amino acids. In germline, CDR1 is MNHNS, CDR2 SASEGT. The ends were cut back, 5 bases at V and 5 bases at J, with 15 bases in the middle. The specimen sequenced was blood. The chain employs TRBV6-1 and TRBJ2-5; no firm D call. The TCR comes from a woman aged 40 to 55 with Graves' ophthalmopathy. CDR3 in DNA: TGTGCCAGCAGTCCGGATACCCATCGGGAGACCCAGTACTTC. The encoded protein is CASSPDTHRETQYF.